The entry that follows covers one T cell receptor beta chain sequence. The antigen remains undetermined. The repertoire was sequenced with immunoSEQ multiplex PCR; TCRdb's copy has only in-frame clones and lacks some. The profile shows about 150,000 clones, about 92% of them singletons. These data belong to a study of T cell responses to AZD1222 COVID-19 vaccine. The study's findings and limits: Just 6 or 7 people given AZD1222 tested seropositive at baseline. Nearly half of unique spike-specific TCRs reportedly avoided B.1.351 and B.1.1.7 mutated regions. CD4 TCRs linked to vaccination spanned spike, dominating at 160-218 and 743-854. Repertoire collection took place solely once the T cell response had peaked.

Per germline, CDR1 MNHEY and CDR2 SVGEGT. The CDR3 runs to 19 residues. The V gene end was trimmed by 5 bases and the J gene end by 0 bases; junction bases not matched to a gene: 10. This receptor was identified in an adult who received the AZD1222 COVID-19 vaccine. V is TRBV6-2 or TRBV6-3 and J is TRBJ2-6, with 10 nucleotides matching TRBD1. The specimen was peripheral blood, collected 28 days after the second AZD1222 dose. The CDR3 reads CASSLIFGTGASGANVLTF. CDR3 nucleotides: TGTGCCAGCAGTCTCATATTTGGGACAGGGGCCTCTGGGGCCAACGTCCTGACTTTC.